The clone carrying this T cell receptor (beta chain) was observed a few times. The sample comes from a study of chemoradiotherapy in HPV16-positive cancers. The CDR3 spans 16 residues. Germline V gene lookup returns CDR1 SGHTA and CDR2 FQGNSA. V shed 5 bases and J 3 bases; nucleotides not matched to a gene: 8. Some clones are missing from TCRdb's copy, which holds only in-frame ones; the method was immunoSEQ multiplex PCR. The repertoire holds under 85,000 clones, approximately 91% seen once, with 4.2% in the top ten. The chain combines TRBV7-2 with TRBJ2-3, with 10 nucleotides matching TRBD2. The sequence was obtained from a human donor with HPV-associated anogenital cancer. The material sequenced was blood, taken from a patient who underwent chemoradiotherapy. The CDR3 protein is CASSRRASGGTDTQYF. The DNA of the CDR3 is TGTGCCAGCAGCCGCCGGGCTAGCGGGGGTACAGATACGCAGTATTTT.